This TCR beta chain came from a study of T cell responses to AZD1222 COVID-19 vaccine. As for the study in general: Second-dose recipients at about 4 or about 12 weeks were treated as one pooled group.

This clone came up a few times. Its target is not known. Some clones are missing from TCRdb's copy, which holds only in-frame ones; the method was immunoSEQ multiplex PCR. The table includes 180,000 or so clones, 70% to 90% detected once. Study-level points and caveats: CD4 TCRs associated with vaccination spanned spike, dominating at 160-218 and 743-854. It should be noted that donors were predominantly white British and more often female, and clonal diversity was possibly underestimated. Reports indicate that nearly half of spike-specific TCRs are directed at unmutated variant regions.

Losses at the gene ends were 4 bases for V and 6 bases for J; bases not matched to a gene: 5. CDR3 length: 13 residues. Germline V gives CDR1 LNHDA, CDR2 SQIVND (reference sequence). The material sequenced was peripheral blood, taken on day 0 of AZD1222 vaccination. This chain uses TRBV19 with TRBJ1-2; 7 bases map to TRBD1. This sequence was found in an adult in good health. CDR3: CASSKVGQDGYTF. The CDR3 coding sequence is TGTGCCAGTAGTAAGGTCGGACAGGATGGCTACACCTTC.